This is a list of T cell receptor beta chains from one sample in a study of immune characterization of retroperitoneal liposarcoma. In TCRdb, the PCR reads were re-called with MiXCR into one record per CDR3 protein. The profile shows approximately 9,500 distinct CDR3 sequences, around 30% of them singletons. Sequencing was performed on tumor tissue. All receptors derive from a male donor with retroperitoneal liposarcoma. Each CDR3 is given with its conserved first and last residue. Each record gives: V gene, clone size, D gene, J gene, CDR3 protein, CDR3 DNA. D genes are given only for firm matches. For some rows the clone size is stated as once, few or many, or as a class when expanded; others skip it.

TRBV10-1	-	TRBD2	TRBJ2-5	CASSEAGASGETQYF	TGCGCCAGCAGTGAAGCGGGGGCTTCGGGAGAGACCCAGTACTTC
TRBV7-3	-	-	TRBJ2-7	CASSEVGASSYNEQYF	TGTGCCAGCAGCGAGGTGGGGGCAAGCTCCTACAATGAGCAGTACTTC
TRBV7-2	medium-sized	TRBD2	TRBJ2-2	CASSLTAGGTGELFF	TGTGCCAGCAGCTTAACAGCGGGAGGGACCGGGGAGCTGTTTTTT
TRBV12-3/TRBV12-4	medium-sized	TRBD1	TRBJ2-1	CASSFRQGSEQFF	TGTGCCAGCAGTTTCCGACAGGGAAGCGAGCAGTTCTTC
TRBV11-3	-	-	TRBJ2-7	CASSSGGQTPNYEQYF	TGTGCCAGCAGCTCCGGGGGGCAGACCCCTAACTACGAGCAGTACTTC
TRBV11-3	-	-	TRBJ1-1	CASSFPGYNTEAFF	TGTGCCAGCAGCTTCCCAGGGTATAACACTGAAGCTTTCTTT
TRBV6-6	few	-	TRBJ1-6	CASSYPEGPLHF	TGTGCCAGCAGTTACCCCGAGGGTCCCCTCCACTTT
TRBV12-3/TRBV12-4	-	-	TRBJ2-5	CASSVGDWETQYF	TGTGCCAGCAGCGTGGGAGATTGGGAGACCCAGTACTTC
TRBV27	-	-	TRBJ2-7	CASSTRGPPREQYF	TGTGCCAGCAGTACCCGGGGTCCCCCTAGGGAGCAGTACTTC
TRBV27	-	-	TRBJ1-2	CASSSSPWHGYGYTF	TGTGCCAGCAGTTCTTCTCCCTGGCACGGCTATGGCTACACCTTC
TRBV6-4	-	TRBD2	TRBJ2-5	CASSASGSSYNEQYF	TGTGCCAGCAGTGCTAGCGGGAGCTCCTACAATGAGCAGTACTTC
TRBV7-2	-	TRBD1	TRBJ1-6	CASSLLTGGNSPLHF	TGTGCCAGCAGCTTATTGACAGGGGGCAATTCACCCCTCCACTTT
TRBV12-3/TRBV12-4	few	-	TRBJ2-7	CASTVRQGGFEQYF	TGTGCCAGCACGGTGCGGCAGGGGGGTTTTGAGCAGTACTTC
TRBV6-1	few	TRBD1	TRBJ2-7	CASKEVTGDYEQYF	TGTGCCAGCAAAGAAGTCACAGGGGATTACGAGCAGTACTTC
TRBV12-3/TRBV12-4	medium-sized	TRBD2	TRBJ2-7	CASSPLLAGGAYEQYF	TGTGCCAGCAGTCCGCTACTAGCGGGAGGGGCCTACGAGCAGTACTTC
TRBV11-2	few	TRBD1	TRBJ2-1	CASSPGTGLPPYEQFF	TGTGCCAGCAGCCCCGGGACAGGGCTACCACCCTACGAGCAGTTCTTC
TRBV6-1	few	-	TRBJ1-6	CASKIQAAVLSPLHF	TGTGCCAGCAAAATCCAGGCGGCGGTTCTTTCACCCCTCCACTTT
TRBV25-1	-	TRBD2	TRBJ2-1	CASSDPYGYGGYNEQFF	TGTGCCAGCAGTGACCCCTACGGTTACGGGGGGTACAATGAGCAGTTCTTC
TRBV6-1	many	-	TRBJ1-5	CASTMSRGPQHF	TGTGCCAGCACTATGTCGCGGGGGCCCCAGCATTTT
TRBV7-2	-	-	TRBJ1-1	CASSLVGSMNTEAFF	TGTGCCAGCAGCTTAGTCGGCAGTATGAACACTGAAGCTTTCTTT
TRBV12-3/TRBV12-4	medium-sized	-	TRBJ2-1	CASRLELAPIGEQFF	TGTGCCAGCAGACTTGAACTAGCACCGATTGGTGAGCAGTTCTTC
TRBV7-2	medium-sized	-	TRBJ2-3	CASSSRATSDTQYF	TGTGCCAGCAGTTCAAGGGCCACATCAGATACGCAGTATTTT
TRBV12-3/TRBV12-4	few	TRBD2	TRBJ2-7	CASRGGTSGPYEQYF	TGTGCCAGCAGGGGGGGGACTAGCGGGCCCTACGAGCAGTACTTC
TRBV27	-	-	TRBJ2-7	CASRQGNEQYF	TGTGCCAGCAGGCAGGGTAACGAGCAGTACTTC
TRBV12-3/TRBV12-4	many	TRBD2	TRBJ2-5	CASSLQLAGGETQYF	TGTGCCAGCAGTTTACAGCTAGCGGGAGGAGAGACCCAGTACTTC
TRBV11-2	once	TRBD2	TRBJ2-5	CANSPRGEGFAETQYF	TGTGCCAACAGCCCGCGGGGGGAGGGCTTCGCGGAGACCCAGTACTTC
TRBV6-5	-	-	TRBJ2-5	CASRYWTDSQETQYF	TGTGCCAGCAGGTATTGGACAGACTCCCAAGAGACCCAGTACTTC
TRBV12-3/TRBV12-4	-	-	TRBJ2-1	CASSLAARGYEQFF	TGTGCCAGCAGCTTAGCGGCACGGGGCTACGAGCAGTTCTTC
TRBV7-2	many	TRBD2	TRBJ2-3	CASSLVWRGGTDTQYF	TGTGCCAGCAGTCTAGTGTGGCGGGGGGGCACAGATACGCAGTATTTT
TRBV27	-	-	TRBJ2-7	CASSPPSPYEQYF	TGTGCCAGCAGCCCCCCCAGTCCCTACGAGCAGTACTTC
TRBV12-3/TRBV12-4	-	-	TRBJ2-6	CASKGRSSGANVLTF	TGTGCCAGCAAGGGACGTTCCTCTGGGGCCAACGTCCTGACTTTC
TRBV12-3/TRBV12-4	-	TRBD2	TRBJ2-1	CASRGGLAVTQFF	TGTGCCAGCAGAGGAGGACTAGCCGTTACCCAGTTCTTC
TRBV6-8	-	TRBD2	TRBJ2-1	CASSRGVYNEQFF	TGTGCCAGCTCGCGGGGGGTCTACAATGAGCAGTTCTTC
TRBV12-3/TRBV12-4	many	TRBD2	TRBJ2-7	CASSGLAGFNEQYF	TGTGCCAGCAGTGGACTAGCGGGATTCAATGAGCAGTACTTC
TRBV6-1	many	TRBD1	TRBJ1-5	CASSEGQIRNQPQHF	TGTGCCAGCAGTGAGGGACAGATACGTAATCAGCCCCAGCATTTT
TRBV6-1	many	-	TRBJ2-3	CASSEVNRSWDTQYF	TGTGCCAGCAGTGAAGTGAACAGAAGTTGGGATACGCAGTATTTT
TRBV6-4	few	-	TRBJ1-1	CASRAALNTEAFF	TGTGCCAGCAGGGCCGCTTTGAACACTGAAGCTTTCTTT
TRBV15	once	TRBD2	TRBJ2-2	CATSKRGTGELFF	TGTGCCACCAGCAAGCGGGGGACCGGGGAGCTGTTTTTT
TRBV6-1	few	-	TRBJ2-1	CASRVDYHNEQFF	TGTGCCAGCAGGGTTGACTACCACAATGAGCAGTTCTTC
TRBV7-2	large	TRBD2	TRBJ2-5	CASSSSGSRETQYF	TGTGCCAGCAGCTCTAGCGGGAGCAGAGAGACCCAGTACTTC
TRBV12-3/TRBV12-4	once	-	TRBJ1-6	CASSLNSPLHF	TGTGCCAGCAGTTTAAATTCACCCCTCCACTTT
TRBV12-3/TRBV12-4	few	TRBD2	TRBJ2-3	CASRSGISRDTQDF	TGTGCCAGCAGGAGCGGGATTAGCAGAGATACGCAGGATTTT
TRBV12-3/TRBV12-4	-	TRBD2	TRBJ2-4	CASSVAGVGDEQYF	TGTGCCAGCAGTGTAGCGGGAGTAGGCGATGAGCAGTACTTC
TRBV12-3/TRBV12-4	many	TRBD1	TRBJ2-1	CASSLSQGARDEQFF	TGTGCCAGCAGTTTAAGCCAGGGGGCGCGAGACGAGCAGTTCTTC
TRBV6-1	-	-	TRBJ2-7	CASSHTYEQYF	TGTGCCAGCAGTCACACCTACGAGCAGTACTTC
TRBV11-2	-	-	TRBJ2-3	CARGEFGTDTQYF	TGTGCCAGGGGAGAGTTCGGCACAGATACGCAGTATTTT
TRBV7-8	-	-	TRBJ2-7	CASSPLRDSYNEQYF	TGTGCCAGCAGCCCCCTTAGGGATTCCTACAATGAGCAGTACTTC
TRBV6-1	medium-sized	-	TRBJ2-7	CASSSGTAAYEQYF	TGTGCCAGCAGTAGCGGGACAGCAGCCTACGAGCAGTACTTC
TRBV6-1	once	-	TRBJ2-5	CASSPFLGREGETQYF	TGTGCCAGCAGTCCTTTCCTAGGGAGAGAAGGAGAGACCCAGTACTTC
TRBV6-1	-	-	TRBJ2-5	CASSYRETQYF	TGTGCCAGCAGTTACCGAGAGACCCAGTACTTC